The 13 T cell receptor beta chains reported below all come from one sample, sequenced in a study of metastatic and nonmetastatic thyroid tumors. Each patient came to thyroid surgery without any prior treatment (of any kind). With MiXCR, TCRdb reprocessed the PCR reads. The sample comprises some 41,000 clones, roughly 13% of which are singletons, and more than 9% rests with the top ten. The specimen sequenced was blood. The receptors stem from a female donor with papillary thyroid cancer or a benign thyroid nodule (not recorded which). Some clones in this sample may be carry-over from other donors' samples.

Details on this clone: A much larger clone is a single base away; this may be a read error. V and J are TRBV12-3 or TRBV12-4 and TRBJ2-5, with TRBD1 matching 8 bases. CDR3 size: 16 residues. V shed 6 bases and J 1 base; nucleotides not matched to a gene: 10. The CDR3 protein is CASRANNRGTQETQYF. The CDR3 DNA reads as TGTGCCAGCAGAGCGAACAACAGGGGGACCCAAGAGACCCAGTACTTC.

The J gene is TRBJ2-5, the V gene TRBV6-1, with TRBD2 identical over 7 bases. This CDR3 is built from 15 residues. CDR1 is MNHNS and CDR2 is SASEGT in the germline V gene. V was clipped by 9 bases and J by 5 bases; unmatched bases: 15. CDR3 in DNA: TGTGCCAGTACCGGGACTATCTGGGGGGGGGAGACCCAGTACTTC. This gives the protein CASTGTIWGGETQYF.

This clone was seen only a few times. This sequence joins TRBV6-2 or TRBV6-3 and TRBJ1-6; 7 bases are a match to TRBD1. CDR1 is MNHEY and CDR2 is SVGEGT in the germline V gene. The CDR3 length is 16 residues. V was pared by 2 bases and J by 5 bases, with 6 bases of the junction left unmatched. CDR3 DNA sequence: TGTGCCAGCAGTTACCTCCCGCAGGGGGATAATTCACCCCTCCACTTT. Its protein product is CASSYLPQGDNSPLHF.

A word on this clone: The junction departs from the called germline gene at one end, perhaps through a read error. The V and J genes are TRBV7-3 and TRBJ2-7; the match to TRBD1 covers 12 bases. Germline CDR1 is SGHTA and CDR2 is FQGTGA. This CDR3 has 15 residues. CDR3 sequence reads: CASSFTGTGGYEQYF. The CDR3 region has the DNA TGTGCCAGCAGCTTCACTGGGACAGGGGGCTACGAGCAGTATTTC. Full variable domain (outside the CDR3, taken from reference TRBV7-3 and TRBJ2-7): GAGVSQTPSNKVTEKGKYVELRCDPISGHTALYWYRQSLGQGPEFLIYFQGTGAADDSGLPNDRFFAVRPEGSVSTLKIQRTERGDSAVYLCASSFTGTGGYEQYFGPGTRLTVT.

The rearrangement joins TRBV4-2 to TRBJ2-3; 15 positions match TRBD2. The germline V gene encodes CDR1 LGHNA and CDR2 YNFKEQ. Trimming removed 5 bases from V and 2 bases from J; junction bases left unmatched: 5. This CDR3 is 17 amino acids long. The DNA of the CDR3 is TGTGCCAGCAGCGGGACTAGCGGGAGGACCTTCACAGATACGCAGTATTTT. This sequence encodes CASSGTSGRTFTDTQYF.

This clone was detected only a few times. The junction departs from the called germline gene at one end, perhaps through a read error. The chain employs TRBV2 and TRBJ2-7; D remains unclear. Looked up from germline, CDR1 is SNHLY and CDR2 is FYNNEI. This CDR3 region has 14 residues. CDR3 DNA: TGTGCCAGCCAAGTCGAGGCGAGGTCCTACGGGCAGTACTTC. It codes for CASQVEARSYGQYF.

This clone was recorded at least ten times. The chain joins TRBV6-1 to TRBJ2-7; a possible D gene is TRBD2 (5 bases). Between the trimmed V and J ends, which lost 3 bases and 0 bases, there was a span of 12 bases. The CDR3 consists of 15 residues. CDR1 is MNHNS, CDR2 SASEGT, per germline. The CDR3 DNA is TGTGCCAGCAGTGATGGCGGGCAGACCTCCTACGAGCAGTACTTC. This encodes CASSDGGQTSYEQYF.

This clone has at least ten counts. The chain joins TRBV29-1 to TRBJ2-1; 14 bases are a match to TRBD2. Looked up from germline, CDR1 is SQVTM and CDR2 is ANQGSEA. The CDR3 totals 15 residues. V lost 6 bases and J lost 2; bases outside the gene matches: 3. The CDR3 nucleotides are TGCAGCGTAGGGACTAGCGGGAGACCCTACAATGAGCAGTTCTTC. Encoded protein: CSVGTSGRPYNEQFF.

This clone came up many times. J is TRBJ2-3 and V is TRBV19; no firm D call. The V gene lost 5 bases and the J gene lost 0 bases, with 3 bases spanning the gap. This CDR3 has 12 amino acids. Germline V gene sequence: CDR1 LNHDA, CDR2 SQIVND (reference sequence). The CDR3 here is CASSASTDTQYF. The DNA for the CDR3 is TGTGCCAGTAGTGCAAGCACAGATACGCAGTATTTT.

This clone showed up many times. The chain links TRBV7-9 to TRBJ2-7; D unresolved. Germline lookup yields CDR1 SEHNR and CDR2 FQNEAQ (reference sequence). Trimming removed 6 bases at V and 6 bases at J, with 9 bases between. The CDR3 totals 11 residues. CDR3 sequence: CASSFIGEQYF. CDR3 DNA: TGTGCCAGCAGTTTTATCGGCGAGCAGTACTTC.

This clone was seen only a few times. The chain joins TRBV12-3 or TRBV12-4 to TRBJ1-5, with a weak D call TRBD1 (5 bases). The CDR3 spans 14 residues. Trimming pared 5 bases from V and 5 bases from J, leaving 13 bases between. The CDR3 spells CASSPQGNYQPQHF. The CDR3 DNA sequence: TGTGCCAGCAGTCCTCAGGGAAACTATCAGCCCCAGCATTTT.

This clone is deemed medium-sized (0.01 to 0.1%). The chain joins TRBV28 to TRBJ2-7, with TRBD2 identical over 7 bases. The CDR3 spans 15 residues. Trimming took 3 bases from V and 3 from J; bases not matched to a gene: 8. Germline CDR1 and CDR2: MDHEN and SYDVKM. CDR3 coding DNA: TGTGCCAGCAGTTTCCGAGGGGAGCGGGACTACGAGCAGTACTTC. It translates to CASSFRGERDYEQYF.

Many counts were recorded for this clone. The chain carries TRBV3-1 and TRBJ2-3; D tentatively fits TRBD1 or TRBD2 (5 bases each). Germline values: CDR1 LGHDT, CDR2 YNNKEL (reference sequence). V lost 1 base and J 1 base, leaving 9 bases between the germline ends. This CDR3 comprises 15 residues. The CDR3 DNA reads as TGTGCCAGCAGCCAAGGTGGGACGCGCACAGATACGCAGTATTTT. This codes for CASSQGGTRTDTQYF.